This paragraph reports one T cell receptor (beta chain). Its antigen is not known. Treatment of the sample: 15 to 20 received Ad26.COV2.S at low or high dose, single or two shots; a few received placebo; per-sample allocation not given. Sampling took place 63 days after the first vaccine or placebo injection. Germline lookup yields CDR1 SGHTA and CDR2 FQGTGA. The CDR3 is 13 amino acids. V was clipped by 2 bases and J by 3 bases, with 7 bases between them. Here immunoSEQ multiplex PCR was the method, and the copy in TCRdb shows in-frame clones only, minus some. Of a few hundred thousand clones in the sample, around nine tenths were seen once. The source of the sample is a study of Ad26.COV2.S vaccination and SARS-CoV-2 variants. Findings and caveats of the study: Possible underestimation of total T cell responses by the TCR breadth and depth analyses was noted. Ad26.COV2.S recipients had broader spike-specific TCRs (P = 0.0014).

This clonotype was sampled from a person aged 18-65 years who received the Ad26.COV2.S COVID-19 vaccine or a placebo. Sequenced material: peripheral blood, taken in a trial of Ad26.COV2.S vaccine versus placebo. This sequence joins TRBV7-3 and TRBJ2-5, with D uncertain. CDR3 residues: CASSLGVEETQYF. In DNA, the CDR3 is TGTGCCAGCAGCTTAGGGGTAGAAGAGACCCAGTACTTC.